The 27 T cell receptor beta chains below were found in one sample sequenced in a study of T cells in Graves' hyperthyroidism and ophthalmopathy. RNA transcripts were the template for amplifying TCR beta CDR3 regions. Researchers ran a first-round RT-PCR on the TCR CDR3 using the HTBI primer set. TCRdb fed the multiplex PCR reads into MiXCR, producing one record per CDR3 protein. Among about 560,000 distinct CDR3 sequences listed, 16% were seen once. Material for sequencing was blood. These TCRs come from a young woman with Graves' hyperthyroidism.

This clonotype was counted at least ten times. This chain joins TRBV9 and TRBJ2-1; a weak D match, TRBD2 (5 bases). CDR3 length: 18 amino acids. Between the trimmed V and J ends, which lost 0 bases and 0 bases, there was a span of 16 bases. CDR1 SGDLS and CDR2 YYNGEE come from the germline V gene. CDR3 DNA sequence: TGTGCCAGCAGCGTAGGGCTAGCAGTTGGGAGCTCCTACAATGAGCAGTTCTTC. Protein sequence: CASSVGLAVGSSYNEQFF.

This clonotype was detected a few times. The CDR3 loop reads CATSASIYEQYF. The CDR3 bases are TGTGCCACCAGTGCTTCCATCTACGAGCAGTACTTC. The chain carries TRBV24-1 and TRBJ2-7; no firm D call. Germline CDR1 reads KGHDR; CDR2 reads SFDVKD. Trimming removed 5 bases at V and 3 bases at J, with 7 bases between. The CDR3 contains 12 residues.

The table lists this clonotype with a few counts. The chain links TRBV27 to TRBJ2-3, with D unresolved. The CDR3 extends over 13 amino acids. Trimming left V 7 bases short and J 3 bases short, with 11 bases between. Germline CDR1 and CDR2: MNHEY and SMNVEV (reference sequence). The CDR3 protein is CASTHKETDTQYF. The CDR3 DNA reads as TGTGCCAGCACCCACAAAGAGACAGATACGCAGTATTTT.

This clonotype was counted many times. The rearrangement uses TRBV12-3 or TRBV12-4 and TRBJ2-1; TRBD2 agrees at 8 bases. The length of the CDR3 is 15 residues. The trim removed 7 bases at V and 8 bases at J, leaving 13 bases unmatched. This chain's CDR3 is CASNIEAGVSDEQFF. The CDR3 nucleotides read TGTGCCAGCAATATAGAAGCGGGGGTAAGCGATGAGCAGTTCTTC.

This clonotype was observed at least ten times. The chain recombines TRBV7-6 with TRBJ2-1; TRBD2 matches 8 bases. V gave up 3 bases and J gave up 8 bases; unmatched junction bases: 24. The CDR3 totals 20 residues. CDR1 is SGHVS and CDR2 is FNYEAQ in the germline V gene. For the CDR3, the DNA is TGTGCCAGCAGCTTGCCCAGGATGAGTGCGCGGGGGGACCGTATGCATGAGCAGTTCTTC. Encoded protein: CASSLPRMSARGDRMHEQFF. The full variable domain, in which reference TRBV7-6 and TRBJ2-1 provide the parts outside the CDR3, is GAGVSQSPRYKVTKRGQDVALRCDPISGHVSLYWYRQALGQGPEFLTYFNYEAQQDKSGLPNDRFSAERPEGSISTLTIQRTEQRDSAMYRCASSLPRMSARGDRMHEQFFGPGTRLTVL.

The chain has TRBV4-2 and TRBJ2-5; D call uncertain. Germline CDR1 LGHNA, CDR2 YNFKEQ. V was clipped by 4 bases and J by 5 bases, with 17 bases between them. The CDR3 is 15 residues long. This chain's CDR3 is CASSLLKPFGETQYF. Written as DNA, the CDR3 is TGTGCCAGCAGCCTGCTCAAACCCTTTGGGGAGACCCAGTACTTC.

In its sample, this clonotype was seen a few times. The rearrangement uses TRBV11-3 and TRBJ2-6; D is uncertain. This CDR3 region has 16 residues. Between the trimmed V and J ends, which lost 1 base and 0 bases, there was a span of 7 bases. Germline V gene data show CDR1 as SGHNT and CDR2 as YENEEA. CDR3 amino acids: CASSLALHSGANVLTF. The CDR3 DNA is TGTGCCAGCAGCTTAGCCTTACACTCTGGGGCCAACGTCCTGACTTTC.

For the CDR3, the DNA is TGTGCCAGCAGGTCGGGACAGGGAGCCTACAATGAGCAGTTCTTC. Protein: CASRSGQGAYNEQFF. The genes are TRBV2 and TRBJ2-1, with 9 bases fitting TRBD1. The CDR3 extends over 15 amino acids. Germline CDR1 is SNHLY and CDR2 is FYNNEI. V gave up 6 bases and J gave up 2 bases; unmatched junction bases: 5.

This clonotype has just a few counts. J is TRBJ2-2 and V is TRBV6-1; 10 nucleotides align to TRBD2. Germline V gives CDR1 MNHNS, CDR2 SASEGT. CDR3 length: 14 residues. Trimming at V came to 7 bases and at J to 5 bases, leaving 4 bases not matched to a gene. In DNA, the CDR3 is TGTGCCAGCACCCCAGCGGGGGGGACCGGGGAGCTGTTTTTT. Its protein is CASTPAGGTGELFF.

V and J are TRBV20-1 and TRBJ2-3; 8 positions match TRBD2. V was clipped by 6 bases and J by 0 bases; unmatched bases: 5. CDR1 is DFQATT and CDR2 is SNEGSKA in the germline V gene (reference sequence). CDR3 length: 14 residues. This CDR3 is CSALSSGSTDTQYF. In DNA form, the CDR3 reads TGCAGTGCGCTTTCTAGCGGGAGCACAGATACGCAGTATTTT.

This clonotype was seen repeatedly, ten times or more. This rearrangement joins TRBV20-1 to TRBJ2-5; 8 bases map to TRBD2. Unmatched junction bases numbered 3, after V lost 0 bases and J lost 0 bases. The CDR3 is 15 residues long. Germline CDR1 and CDR2: DFQATT and SNEGSKA (reference sequence). The CDR3 reads CSARDRGGDQETQYF. The DNA for the CDR3 is TGCAGTGCTAGAGATCGGGGGGGGGACCAAGAGACCCAGTACTTC.

This clonotype turned up a few times. V gene TRBV4-1 combines with J gene TRBJ2-3; possibly TRBD2 for D (6 bases). V lost 2 bases, J lost 2 bases, and 8 bases lay in between. From germline, CDR1 is MGHRA and CDR2 YSYEKL. This CDR3 comprises 14 residues. The CDR3 spells CASSQRTTTDTQYF. The DNA for the CDR3 is TGCGCCAGCAGCCAACGGACTACCACAGATACGCAGTATTTT.

This clonotype was recorded a few times. V and J are TRBV5-1 and TRBJ2-7; no clear D. The CDR3 spans 15 residues. Deletions cut 0 bases from V and 5 bases from J, with 15 bases between. Germline values: CDR1 SGHRS, CDR2 YFSETQ. The CDR3 DNA reads as TGCGCCAGCAGCTTGGATGGGGTGTTTTTTAACGAGCAGTACTTC. The encoded protein is CASSLDGVFFNEQYF.

This clonotype was seen ten or more times. The rearrangement links TRBV20-1 to TRBJ2-5, with no clear D. The CDR3 runs 13 residues. Germline CDR1 and CDR2: DFQATT and SNEGSKA (reference sequence). V was trimmed by 5 bases and J by 4 bases, leaving 14 bases between them. The CDR3 coding sequence is TGCAGTGCTGGCAGGAACGACTTAGAGACCCAGTACTTC. Protein product: CSAGRNDLETQYF.

The chain links TRBV19 to TRBJ2-1, with 7 bases matching TRBD2. V lost 6 bases and J lost 7; bases outside the gene matches: 6. This CDR3 has 13 amino acids. The germline V gene encodes CDR1 LNHDA and CDR2 SQIVND (reference sequence). CDR3 amino acids: CASRPRGVNEQFF. The DNA for the CDR3 is TGTGCCAGTAGGCCCCGGGGGGTTAATGAGCAGTTCTTC.

This clonotype has ten or more counts. The chain carries TRBV7-2 and TRBJ2-4; possibly TRBD1 for D (5 bases). Germline V gene lookup returns CDR1 SGHTA and CDR2 FQGNSA. The length of the CDR3 is 15 residues. V was shortened by 4 bases and J by 3 bases, with 13 bases between the two germline ends. In nucleotides, the CDR3 is TGTGCCAGCAGCTCGTCCAGGGATGGCAAAAACATTCAGTACTTC. As protein: CASSSSRDGKNIQYF.

Here the CDR3 reads CASSYGSENEKLFF. The CDR3 coding sequence is TGTGCCAGCAGTTACGGATCCGAGAATGAAAAACTGTTTTTT. This sequence joins TRBV6-2 or TRBV6-3 and TRBJ1-4; no definite D call. Germline V gives CDR1 MNHEY, CDR2 SVGEGT. The germline V and J ends were trimmed by 2 bases and 5 bases, with 9 bases remaining between them. The CDR3 has 14 amino acids.

This clonotype was counted only a few times. The V gene is TRBV29-1, the J gene TRBJ2-7, with 11 bases that match TRBD2. The CDR3 has 13 amino acids. CDR1 is SQVTM, CDR2 ANQGSEA, per germline. After removal of 8 bases from V and 2 bases from J, the junction contained 5 bases not matched to a gene. The CDR3 reads CSFLSGRAYEQYF. The CDR3 DNA reads as TGCAGCTTCCTTAGCGGGAGGGCCTACGAGCAGTACTTC.

This clonotype was seen a handful of times. This chain joins TRBV10-3 and TRBJ1-5, with TRBD1 as a possible D gene (5 bases). CDR1 and CDR2 (germline): ENHRY, SYGVKD. Trimming pared 6 bases from V and 3 bases from J, leaving 15 bases between. CDR3 length: 15 residues. The CDR3 DNA reads TGTGCCATCAGCCGGGACGGCCAATTCAATCAGCCCCAGCATTTT. It specifies CAISRDGQFNQPQHF.

The chain recombines TRBV10-3 with TRBJ2-5, with D unclear. The germline V gene encodes CDR1 ENHRY and CDR2 SYGVKD. The V gene lost 2 bases and the J gene lost 1 base, with 5 bases spanning the gap. The CDR3 length is 13 residues. The CDR3: CAISELGQETQYF. The CDR3 DNA follows: TGTGCCATCAGTGAGCTGGGCCAAGAGACCCAGTACTTC.

This clonotype has just a few counts. The CDR3, as DNA: TGTGCCAGCAGCTTACGGGAGAGCCCCTCCAATGAGCAGTTCTTC. Translation: CASSLRESPSNEQFF. V and J are TRBV7-9 and TRBJ2-1, with D perhaps TRBD2 (6 bases). Trimming took 2 bases from V and 6 from J, leaving 14 bases between them. The CDR3 length is 15 residues. In germline, CDR1 is SEHNR, CDR2 FQNEAQ (reference sequence).

This clonotype has a handful of counts. The chain's CDR3 is CASSASGMKKLFF. CDR3 in DNA: TGTGCCAGCAGTGCCTCGGGGATGAAAAAACTGTTTTTT. The chain links TRBV12-3 or TRBV12-4 to TRBJ1-4; no clear D. The CDR3 consists of 13 residues. V was trimmed by 5 bases and J by 9 bases, leaving 13 bases between them.

CDR3 amino acids: CASSVQDSNEKLFF. Written as DNA, the CDR3 is TGTGCCAGCAGCGTCCAGGACAGTAATGAAAAACTGTTTTTT. The rearrangement joins TRBV9 to TRBJ1-4, with D perhaps TRBD1 (6 bases). Trimming pared 2 bases from V and 4 bases from J, leaving 9 bases between. The germline CDR1 and CDR2 sequences are SGDLS and YYNGEE. The CDR3 runs 14 residues.

This clonotype has at least ten counts. The CDR3 here is CASSGTGNYGYTF. CDR3 sequence (DNA): TGTGCCAGCAGTGGGACAGGGAACTATGGCTACACCTTC. The chain couples TRBV2 to TRBJ1-2; 8 bases agree with TRBD1. This CDR3 contains 13 residues. V was clipped by 4 bases and J by 2 bases; unmatched bases: 0. Looked up from germline, CDR1 is SNHLY and CDR2 is FYNNEI.

This clonotype showed up just a few times. This chain connects TRBV13 to TRBJ1-5, with 7 bases fitting TRBD1. This CDR3 spans 18 amino acids. Losses at the gene ends were 2 bases for V and 0 bases for J; bases not matched to a gene: 10. CDR1 is PRHDT, CDR2 FYEKMQ, per germline (reference sequence). The CDR3 DNA follows: TGTGCCAGCAGCTTAAGGGGGGGGGGGACAGATAGCAATCAGCCCCAGCATTTT. This encodes CASSLRGGGTDSNQPQHF.

V is TRBV24-1 and J is TRBJ2-1, with D maybe TRBD1 (6 bases). The CDR3 spans 13 residues. Between the trimmed V and J ends, which lost 9 bases and 9 bases, there was a span of 17 bases. Germline loops: CDR1 KGHDR, CDR2 SFDVKD. The CDR3 region has the DNA TGTGCCACCGGCCCTCAGGGGCGCACTGAGCAGTTCTTC. Its protein is CATGPQGRTEQFF.

The V call is TRBV6-6, the J call TRBJ2-1; 7 bases fit TRBD2. From germline, CDR1 is MNHNY and CDR2 SVGAGI (reference sequence). The V segment lost 2 bases and the J segment 8 bases; nucleotides outside the gene matches: 12. This CDR3 is built from 16 residues. The CDR3 nucleotides are TGTGCCAGCAGTTACGGGAGGGAAACCCGGGTGCATGAGCAGTTCTTC. Translation: CASSYGRETRVHEQFF.